Listed below are T cell receptor beta chains from one sample, sequenced in a study of cytomegalovirus exposure and HLA in healthy donors. Libraries were prepared by immunoSEQ multiplex PCR; TCRdb keeps only in-frame clonotypes and omits some of them. The sample lists some 130,000 clones, around 81% occurring once. Sample: PBMCs. The receptors shown here come from a man younger than 30 in good health and CMV-seronegative. Each CDR3 is given with its conserved first and last residue. The order of the fields is V gene, clone size, D gene, J gene, CDR3 protein, CDR3 DNA. The D gene is left open where the match is weak. Clone size is given for some rows only: seen once, a few or many times, or a class if the clone is expanded.

>TRBV27|-|-|TRBJ1-5
CASSMGGIRQPQHF
TGTGCCAGCAGCATGGGAGGGATAAGGCAGCCCCAGCATTTT
>TRBV7-8|-|-|TRBJ1-2
CASSLAITVRANYGYTF
TGTGCCAGCAGCTTAGCGATAACGGTCCGGGCTAACTATGGCTACACCTTC
>TRBV16|-|-|TRBJ2-1
CASNPRGGARNEQFF
TGTGCCAGCAACCCAAGAGGGGGGGCGCGGAATGAGCAGTTCTTC
>TRBV21-1|-|-|TRBJ2-6
CASSLLLGRASISGANVLTF
TGTGCCAGCAGCTTACTTCTGGGCAGGGCGTCAATCTCTGGGGCCAACGTCCTGACTTTC
>TRBV30|-|-|TRBJ2-1
CAWSVRNEQFF
TGTGCCTGGAGTGTACGGAATGAGCAGTTCTTC
>TRBV7-9|-|TRBD1|TRBJ1-2
CASNAPGQGAPGGYTF
TGTGCCAGCAACGCCCCGGGACAGGGGGCGCCGGGTGGCTACACCTTC
>TRBV4-1|-|TRBD2|TRBJ2-2
CASSQDKMPGGGKTGELFF
TGCGCCAGCAGCCAAGACAAAATGCCGGGAGGAGGGAAAACCGGGGAGCTGTTTTTT
>TRBV7-9|-|-|TRBJ1-1
CASSFEDRAFF
TGTGCCAGCAGCTTCGAGGATCGGGCTTTCTTT
>TRBV10-3|once|-|TRBJ2-5
CAISESRTSQETQYF
TGTGCCATCAGTGAGTCTAGAACTAGTCAAGAGACCCAGTACTTC
>TRBV29-1|-|-|TRBJ1-1
CSVAGLREWTEAFF
TGCAGCGTTGCGGGTCTTAGGGAGTGGACTGAAGCTTTCTTT
>TRBV5-1|-|-|TRBJ1-3
CASSLGRGSGNTIYF
TGCGCCAGCAGCTTGGGTCGGGGGTCTGGAAACACCATATATTTT